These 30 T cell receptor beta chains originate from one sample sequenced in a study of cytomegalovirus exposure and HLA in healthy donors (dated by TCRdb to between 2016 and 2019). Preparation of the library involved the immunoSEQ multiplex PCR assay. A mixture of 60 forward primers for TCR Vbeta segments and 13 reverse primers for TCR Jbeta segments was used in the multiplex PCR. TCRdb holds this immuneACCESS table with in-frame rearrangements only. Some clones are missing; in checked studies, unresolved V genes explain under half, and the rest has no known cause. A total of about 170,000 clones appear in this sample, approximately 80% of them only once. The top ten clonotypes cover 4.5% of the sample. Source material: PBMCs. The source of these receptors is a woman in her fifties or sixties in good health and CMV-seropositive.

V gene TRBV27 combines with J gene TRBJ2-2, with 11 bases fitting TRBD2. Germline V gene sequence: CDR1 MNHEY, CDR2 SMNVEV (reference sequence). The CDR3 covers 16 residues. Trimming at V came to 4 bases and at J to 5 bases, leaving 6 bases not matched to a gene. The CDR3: CASSSTSGSRTGELFF. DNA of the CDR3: TGTGCCAGCAGTTCCACTAGCGGGAGTCGGACCGGGGAGCTGTTTTTT.

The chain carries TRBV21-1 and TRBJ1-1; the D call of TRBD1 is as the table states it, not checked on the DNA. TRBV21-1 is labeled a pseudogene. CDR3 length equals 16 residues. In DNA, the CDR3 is TGTGCCCCAAACAGGGGAGCGCCTGAATTAAACACTGAAGCTTTCTTT. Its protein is CAPNRGAPELNTEAFF.

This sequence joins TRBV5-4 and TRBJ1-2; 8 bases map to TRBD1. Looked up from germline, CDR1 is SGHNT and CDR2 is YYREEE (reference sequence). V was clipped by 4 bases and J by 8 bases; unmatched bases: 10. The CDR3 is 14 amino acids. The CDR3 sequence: CASSPGQGLEGYTF. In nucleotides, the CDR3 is TGTGCCAGCAGCCCCGGACAGGGTTTAGAGGGCTACACCTTC.

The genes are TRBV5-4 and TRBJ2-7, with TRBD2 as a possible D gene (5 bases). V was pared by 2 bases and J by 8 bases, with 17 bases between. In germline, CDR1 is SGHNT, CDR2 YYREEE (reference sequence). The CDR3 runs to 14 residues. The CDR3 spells CASSLSSVRNKQYF. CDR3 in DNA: TGTGCCAGCAGCTTAAGTAGCGTTAGGAACAAGCAGTACTTC.

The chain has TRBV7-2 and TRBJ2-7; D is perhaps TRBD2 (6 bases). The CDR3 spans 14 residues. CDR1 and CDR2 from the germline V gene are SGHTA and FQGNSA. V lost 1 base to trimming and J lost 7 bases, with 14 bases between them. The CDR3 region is CASSLEREIFEQYF. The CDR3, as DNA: TGTGCCAGCAGCTTAGAACGGGAGATCTTTGAGCAGTACTTC.

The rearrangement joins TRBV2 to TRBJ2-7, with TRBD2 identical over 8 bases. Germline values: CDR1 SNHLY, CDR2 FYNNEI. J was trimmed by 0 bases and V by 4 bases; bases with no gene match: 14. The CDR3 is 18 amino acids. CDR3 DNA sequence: TGTGCCAGCAGTGGGTTCCTTAGCGGGACCCTTCTCTCCTACGAGCAGTACTTC. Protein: CASSGFLSGTLLSYEQYF.

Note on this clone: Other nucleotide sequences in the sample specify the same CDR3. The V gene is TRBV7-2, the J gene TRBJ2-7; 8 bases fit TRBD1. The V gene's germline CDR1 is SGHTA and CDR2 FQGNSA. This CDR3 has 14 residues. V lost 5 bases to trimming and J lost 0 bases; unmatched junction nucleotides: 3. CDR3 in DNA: TGTGCCAGCAGCCGGGACAGGAGCTCCTACGAGCAGTACTTC. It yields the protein CASSRDRSSYEQYF.

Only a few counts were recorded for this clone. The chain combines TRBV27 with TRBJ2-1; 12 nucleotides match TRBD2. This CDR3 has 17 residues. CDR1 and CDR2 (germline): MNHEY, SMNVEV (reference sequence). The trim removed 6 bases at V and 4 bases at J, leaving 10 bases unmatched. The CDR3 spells CASRPLWTSGTYNEQFF. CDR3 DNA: TGTGCCAGCAGGCCTCTATGGACTAGCGGGACTTACAATGAGCAGTTCTTC.

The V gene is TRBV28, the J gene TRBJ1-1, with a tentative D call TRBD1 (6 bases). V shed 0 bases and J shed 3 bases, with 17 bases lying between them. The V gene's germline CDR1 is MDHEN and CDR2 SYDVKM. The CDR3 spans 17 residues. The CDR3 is CASSLWRTGMEDTEAFF. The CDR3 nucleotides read TGTGCCAGCAGTTTATGGCGAACAGGGATGGAGGACACTGAAGCTTTCTTT.

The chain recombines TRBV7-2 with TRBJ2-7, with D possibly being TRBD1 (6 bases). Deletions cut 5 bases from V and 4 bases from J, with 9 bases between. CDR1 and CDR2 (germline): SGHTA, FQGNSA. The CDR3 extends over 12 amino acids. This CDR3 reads CASSEGGYEQYF. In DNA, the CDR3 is TGTGCCAGCAGCGAAGGGGGTTACGAGCAGTACTTC.

The chain's CDR3 is CASSSIRSGSNQPQHF. The CDR3 DNA follows: TGTGCCAGCAGTTCCATACGGAGTGGAAGCAATCAGCCCCAGCATTTT. The rearrangement uses TRBV27 and TRBJ1-5; D unresolved. Deletions cut 4 bases from V and 1 base from J, with 14 bases between. Germline CDR1 reads MNHEY; CDR2 reads SMNVEV (reference sequence). The CDR3 runs to 16 residues.

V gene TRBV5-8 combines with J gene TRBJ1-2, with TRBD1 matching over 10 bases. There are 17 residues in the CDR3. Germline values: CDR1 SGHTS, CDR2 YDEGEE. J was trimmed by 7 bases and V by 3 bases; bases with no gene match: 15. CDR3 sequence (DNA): TGTGCCAGCAGCTCTCCCGGGACAGGGGCACTATTGGGTGGCTACACCTTC. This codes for CASSSPGTGALLGGYTF.

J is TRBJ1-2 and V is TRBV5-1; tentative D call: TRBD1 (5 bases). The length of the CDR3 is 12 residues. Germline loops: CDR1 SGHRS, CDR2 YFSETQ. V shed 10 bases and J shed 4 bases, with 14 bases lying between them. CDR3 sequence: CASRGGGYGYTF. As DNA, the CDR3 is TGCGCCTCCCGCGGGGGTGGCTATGGCTACACCTTC.

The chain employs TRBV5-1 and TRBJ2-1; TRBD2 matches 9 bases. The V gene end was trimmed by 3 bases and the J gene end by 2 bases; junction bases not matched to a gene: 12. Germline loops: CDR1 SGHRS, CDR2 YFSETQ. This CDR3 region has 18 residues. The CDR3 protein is CASSSTRRASGAYNEQFF. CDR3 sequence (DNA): TGCGCCAGCAGCTCTACAAGGAGGGCTAGCGGGGCCTACAATGAGCAGTTCTTC. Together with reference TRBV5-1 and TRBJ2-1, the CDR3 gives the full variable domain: KAGVTQTPRYLIKTRGQQVTLSCSPISGHRSVSWYQQTPGQGLQFLFEYFSETQRNKGNFPGRFSGRQFSNSRSEMNVSTLELGDSALYLCASSSTRRASGAYNEQFFGPGTRLTVL.

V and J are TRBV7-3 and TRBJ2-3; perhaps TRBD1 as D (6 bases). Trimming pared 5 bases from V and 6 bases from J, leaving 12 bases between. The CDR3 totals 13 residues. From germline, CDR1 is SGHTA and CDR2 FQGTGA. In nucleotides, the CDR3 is TGTGCCAGCAGCGGGGGCCAGTGGGATACGCAGTATTTT. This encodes CASSGGQWDTQYF.

CDR3 region: CASSWGQGSNTEAFF. CDR3 coding DNA: TGCGCCAGCAGCTGGGGACAGGGATCGAACACTGAAGCTTTCTTT. The chain employs TRBV5-1 and TRBJ1-1, with 9 positions matching TRBD1. Germline values: CDR1 SGHRS, CDR2 YFSETQ. Trimming at V came to 3 bases and at J to 1 base, leaving 4 bases not matched to a gene. The CDR3 covers 15 residues.

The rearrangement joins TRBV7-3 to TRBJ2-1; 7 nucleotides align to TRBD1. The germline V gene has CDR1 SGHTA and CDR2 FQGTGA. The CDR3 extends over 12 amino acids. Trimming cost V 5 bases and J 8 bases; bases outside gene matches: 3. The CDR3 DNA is TGTGCCAGCAGCGTACAGGGGCATGAGCAGTTCTTC. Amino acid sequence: CASSVQGHEQFF.

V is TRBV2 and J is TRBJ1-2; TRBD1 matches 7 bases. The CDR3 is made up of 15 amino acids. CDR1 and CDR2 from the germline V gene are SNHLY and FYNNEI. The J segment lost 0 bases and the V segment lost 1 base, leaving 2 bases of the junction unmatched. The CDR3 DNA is TGTGCCAGCAGTGAAGGGGACAGCTCTAACTATGGCTACACCTTC. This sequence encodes CASSEGDSSNYGYTF. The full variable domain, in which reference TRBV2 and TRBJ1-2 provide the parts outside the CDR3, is EPEVTQTPSHQVTQMGQEVILRCVPISNHLYFYWYRQILGQKVEFLVSFYNNEISEKSEIFDDQFSVERPDGSNFTLKIRSTKLEDSAMYFCASSEGDSSNYGYTFGSGTRLTVV.

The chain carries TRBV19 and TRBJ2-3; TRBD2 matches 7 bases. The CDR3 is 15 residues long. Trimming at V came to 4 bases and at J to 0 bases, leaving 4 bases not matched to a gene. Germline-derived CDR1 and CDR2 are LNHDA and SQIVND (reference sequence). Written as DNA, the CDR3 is TGTGCCAGTAGTAGGGGGGGAGGAAGCACAGATACGCAGTATTTT. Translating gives CASSRGGGSTDTQYF. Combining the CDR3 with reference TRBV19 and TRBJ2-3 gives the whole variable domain DGGITQSPKYLFRKEGQNVTLSCEQNLNHDAMYWYRQDPGQGLRLIYYSQIVNDFQKGDIAEGYSVSREKKESFPLTVTSAQKNPTAFYLCASSRGGGSTDTQYFGPGTRLTVL.

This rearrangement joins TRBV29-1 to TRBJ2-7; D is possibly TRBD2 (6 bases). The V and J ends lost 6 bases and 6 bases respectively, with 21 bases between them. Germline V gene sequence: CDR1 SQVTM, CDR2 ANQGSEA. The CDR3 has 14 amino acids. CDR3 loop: CSVAEGEDPLEQYF. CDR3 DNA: TGCAGCGTGGCCGAAGGGGAGGACCCTCTCGAGCAGTACTTC.

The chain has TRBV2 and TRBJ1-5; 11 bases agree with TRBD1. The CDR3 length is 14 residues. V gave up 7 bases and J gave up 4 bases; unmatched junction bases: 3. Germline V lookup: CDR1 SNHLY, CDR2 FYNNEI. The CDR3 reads CASMGTGGNQPQHF. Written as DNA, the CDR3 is TGTGCCAGCATGGGGACAGGGGGAAATCAGCCCCAGCATTTT.

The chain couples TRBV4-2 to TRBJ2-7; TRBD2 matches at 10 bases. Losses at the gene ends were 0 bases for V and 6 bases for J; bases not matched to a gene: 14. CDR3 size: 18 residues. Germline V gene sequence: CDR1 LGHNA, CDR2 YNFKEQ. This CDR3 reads CASSQDSIGTSAQGEQYF. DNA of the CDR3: TGTGCCAGCAGCCAAGATAGTATCGGGACTAGCGCACAGGGCGAGCAGTACTTC.

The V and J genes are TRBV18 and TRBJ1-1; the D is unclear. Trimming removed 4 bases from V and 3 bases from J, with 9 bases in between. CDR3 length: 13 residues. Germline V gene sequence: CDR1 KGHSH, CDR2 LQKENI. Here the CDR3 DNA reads TGTGCCAGCTCACTTACCGCGGACACTGAAGCTTTCTTT. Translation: CASSLTADTEAFF.

For the CDR3, the DNA is TGTGCCATCAAACGCCGCGGGGGGGACAATGAGCAGTTCTTC. The encoded protein is CAIKRRGGDNEQFF. The chain has TRBV10-3 and TRBJ2-1, with 9 bases fitting TRBD2. CDR1 is ENHRY and CDR2 is SYGVKD in the germline V gene. The CDR3 consists of 14 residues. Trimming took 7 bases from V and 5 from J; bases not matched to a gene: 6.

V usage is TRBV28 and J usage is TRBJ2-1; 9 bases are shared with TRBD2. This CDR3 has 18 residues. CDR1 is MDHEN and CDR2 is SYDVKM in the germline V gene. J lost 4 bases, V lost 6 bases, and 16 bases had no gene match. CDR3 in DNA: TGTGCCAGCAGCCGAGGGGCCCTTAGCGGGAGCTGGTACAATGAGCAGTTCTTC. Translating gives CASSRGALSGSWYNEQFF.

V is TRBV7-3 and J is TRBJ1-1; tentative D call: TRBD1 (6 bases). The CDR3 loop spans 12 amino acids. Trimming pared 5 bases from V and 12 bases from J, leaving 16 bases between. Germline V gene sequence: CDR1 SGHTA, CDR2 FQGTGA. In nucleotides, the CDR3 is TGTGCCAGCAGCGTCGCGGGGGCGCAACCTTTCTTT. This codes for CASSVAGAQPFF.

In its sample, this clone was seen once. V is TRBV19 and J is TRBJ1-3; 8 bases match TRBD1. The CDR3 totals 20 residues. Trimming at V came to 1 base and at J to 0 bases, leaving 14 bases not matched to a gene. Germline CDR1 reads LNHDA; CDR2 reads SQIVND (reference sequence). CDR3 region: CASSIALRGQFSYSGNTIYF. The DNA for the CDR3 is TGTGCCAGTAGTATAGCCCTCAGGGGGCAATTCTCCTACTCTGGAAACACCATATATTTT.

The CDR3 nucleotides read TGTGCCACCAGCAGCGACGGGAGAGATTATGGCTACACCTTC. This encodes CATSSDGRDYGYTF. This chain joins TRBV15 and TRBJ1-2; D is unclear. The germline V gene encodes CDR1 LNHNV and CDR2 YYDKDF (reference sequence). V lost 3 bases and J lost 5, with 13 bases in between. The CDR3 loop spans 14 amino acids.

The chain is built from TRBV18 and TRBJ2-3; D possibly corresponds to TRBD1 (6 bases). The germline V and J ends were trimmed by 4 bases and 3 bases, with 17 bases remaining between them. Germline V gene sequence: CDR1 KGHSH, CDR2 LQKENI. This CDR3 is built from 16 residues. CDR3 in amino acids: CASSRSTGVGTDTQYF. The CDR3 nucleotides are TGTGCCAGCTCACGGTCGACAGGAGTCGGTACAGATACGCAGTATTTT.

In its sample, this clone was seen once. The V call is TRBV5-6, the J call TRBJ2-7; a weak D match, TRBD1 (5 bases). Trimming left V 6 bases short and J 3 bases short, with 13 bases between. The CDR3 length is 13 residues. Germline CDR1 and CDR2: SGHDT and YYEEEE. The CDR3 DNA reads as TGTGCCAGCACGCCCCGACAGTACTACGAGCAGTACTTC. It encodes CASTPRQYYEQYF.